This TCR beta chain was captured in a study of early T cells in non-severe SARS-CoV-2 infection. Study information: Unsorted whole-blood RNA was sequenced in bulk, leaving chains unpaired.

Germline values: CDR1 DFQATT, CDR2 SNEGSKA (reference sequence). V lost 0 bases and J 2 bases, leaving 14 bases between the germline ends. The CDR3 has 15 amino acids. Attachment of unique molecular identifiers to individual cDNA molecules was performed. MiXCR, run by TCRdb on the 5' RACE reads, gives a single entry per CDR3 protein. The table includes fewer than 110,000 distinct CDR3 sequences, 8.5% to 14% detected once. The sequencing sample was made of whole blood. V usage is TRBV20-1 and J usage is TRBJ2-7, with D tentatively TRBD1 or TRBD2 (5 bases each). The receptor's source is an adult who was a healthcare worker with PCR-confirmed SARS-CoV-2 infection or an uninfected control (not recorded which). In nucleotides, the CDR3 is TGCAGTGCTAGAGATCCCGGGACCCCCGCCTACGAGCAGTACTTC. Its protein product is CSARDPGTPAYEQYF.